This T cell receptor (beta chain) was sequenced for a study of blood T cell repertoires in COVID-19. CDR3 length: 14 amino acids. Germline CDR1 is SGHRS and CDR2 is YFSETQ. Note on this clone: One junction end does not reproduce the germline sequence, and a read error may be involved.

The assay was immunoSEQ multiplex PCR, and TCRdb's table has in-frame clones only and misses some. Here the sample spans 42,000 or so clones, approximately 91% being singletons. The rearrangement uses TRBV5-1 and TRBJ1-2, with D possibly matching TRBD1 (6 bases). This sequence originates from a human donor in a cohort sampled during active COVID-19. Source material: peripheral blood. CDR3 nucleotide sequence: TGCGCCAGCAGTTTGGGACGGGACAAGAGAGGCTACACCTTC. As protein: CASSLGRDKRGYTF.